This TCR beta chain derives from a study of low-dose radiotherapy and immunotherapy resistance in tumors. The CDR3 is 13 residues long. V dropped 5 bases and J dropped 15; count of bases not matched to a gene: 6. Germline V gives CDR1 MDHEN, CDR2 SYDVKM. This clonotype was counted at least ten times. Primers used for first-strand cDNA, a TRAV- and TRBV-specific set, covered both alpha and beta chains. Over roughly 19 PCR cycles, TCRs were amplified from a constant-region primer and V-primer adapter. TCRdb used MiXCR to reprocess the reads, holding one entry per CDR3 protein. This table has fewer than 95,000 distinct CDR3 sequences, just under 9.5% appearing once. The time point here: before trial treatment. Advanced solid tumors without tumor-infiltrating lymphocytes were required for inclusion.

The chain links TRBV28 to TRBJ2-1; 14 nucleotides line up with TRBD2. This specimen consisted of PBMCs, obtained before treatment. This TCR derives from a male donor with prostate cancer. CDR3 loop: CASSTGTSGSRFF. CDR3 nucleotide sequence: TGTGCCAGCAGTACTGGGACTAGCGGGAGCAGGTTCTTC.